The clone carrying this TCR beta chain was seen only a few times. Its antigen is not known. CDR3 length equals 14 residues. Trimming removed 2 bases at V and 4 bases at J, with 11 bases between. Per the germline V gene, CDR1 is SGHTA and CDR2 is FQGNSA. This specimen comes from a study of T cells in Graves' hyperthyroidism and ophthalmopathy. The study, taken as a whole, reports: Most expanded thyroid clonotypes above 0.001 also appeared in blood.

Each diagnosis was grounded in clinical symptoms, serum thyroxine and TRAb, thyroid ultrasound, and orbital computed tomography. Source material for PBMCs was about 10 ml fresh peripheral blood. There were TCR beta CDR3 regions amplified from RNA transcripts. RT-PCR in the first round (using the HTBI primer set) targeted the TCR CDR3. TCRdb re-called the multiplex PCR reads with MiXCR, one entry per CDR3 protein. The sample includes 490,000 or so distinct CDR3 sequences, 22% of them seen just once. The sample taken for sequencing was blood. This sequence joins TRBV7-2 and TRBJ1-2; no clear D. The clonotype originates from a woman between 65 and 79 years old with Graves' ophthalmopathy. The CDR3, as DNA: TGTGCCAGCAGCTTATCCCAGGAGGGCTATGGCTACACCTTC. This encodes CASSLSQEGYGYTF.